The 17 T cell receptor beta chains reported below all come from one sample, sequenced in a study of Ad26.COV2.S vaccination and SARS-CoV-2 variants. Treatment described: some 20 received Ad26.COV2.S at low or high dose, single or two shots; five or six received placebo; per-sample allocation not given. The study sampled participants on day 63 after the first vaccine or placebo injection. The table came from immunoSEQ multiplex PCR; TCRdb's copy has only in-frame clones and leaves some out. The sample yields just over 350,000 clones, 70% to 90% seen once. Sequenced here: peripheral blood, sampled in a trial of Ad26.COV2.S vaccine versus placebo. The source of these receptors is a person aged 18-65 years who received the Ad26.COV2.S COVID-19 vaccine or a placebo.

This clone was recorded only once. The chain joins TRBV5-1 to TRBJ1-5; no firm D call. CDR1 is SGHRS and CDR2 is YFSETQ in the germline V gene. The CDR3 consists of 14 residues. Trimming removed 0 bases from V and 0 bases from J, with 4 bases in between. The CDR3 protein is CASSLGHSNQPQHF. The DNA for the CDR3 is TGCGCCAGCAGCTTGGGTCATAGCAATCAGCCCCAGCATTTT.

This rearrangement joins TRBV11-2 to TRBJ2-7; TRBD2 is a possible D gene (5 bases). CDR3 length: 16 residues. Germline V lookup: CDR1 SGHAT, CDR2 FQNNGV. V dropped 4 bases and J dropped 2 bases, with 18 bases sitting between them. The CDR3 is CASSSPRAVSTYEQYF. The DNA of the CDR3 is TGTGCCAGCAGCTCCCCCCGAGCGGTGAGTACCTACGAGCAGTACTTC. Full variable domain (outside the CDR3, taken from reference TRBV11-2 and TRBJ2-7): EAGVAQSPRYKIIEKRQSVAFWCNPISGHATLYWYQQILGQGPKLLIQFQNNGVVDDSQLPKDRFSAERLKGVDSTLKIQPAKLEDSAVYLCASSSPRAVSTYEQYFGPGTRLTVT.

The chain employs TRBV12-3 or TRBV12-4 and TRBJ1-1; D gene ambiguous. Trimming took off 5 bases at V and 4 bases at J, with 11 bases between the two ends. The CDR3 extends over 13 amino acids. This CDR3 reads CASSLTRSTEAFF. The CDR3 DNA sequence: TGTGCCAGCAGTCTGACGAGGAGCACTGAAGCTTTCTTT.

Written as DNA, the CDR3 is TGTGCCAGTAGTAGTAGCGGGAATGAGCAGTTCTTC. Amino acids: CASSSSGNEQFF. The gene calls are TRBV19 and TRBJ2-1; 7 bases are a match to TRBD2. The germline V gene has CDR1 LNHDA and CDR2 SQIVND (reference sequence). The CDR3 extends over 12 amino acids. After removal of 4 bases from V and 7 bases from J, the junction contained 1 base not matched to a gene. The variable domain in full, with the rest retrieved from reference TRBV19 and TRBJ2-1, is DGGITQSPKYLFRKEGQNVTLSCEQNLNHDAMYWYRQDPGQGLRLIYYSQIVNDFQKGDIAEGYSVSREKKESFPLTVTSAQKNPTAFYLCASSSSGNEQFFGPGTRLTVL.

This clone is a singleton in its sample. V and J are TRBV5-4 and TRBJ2-3; D is perhaps TRBD1 or TRBD2 (5 bases each). V lost 1 base to trimming and J lost 7 bases, with 7 bases between them. The germline V gene has CDR1 SGHNT and CDR2 YYREEE (reference sequence). The CDR3 loop spans 12 amino acids. The CDR3 loop reads CASSLWGHTQYF. CDR3 bases: TGTGCCAGCAGCTTGTGGGGACATACGCAGTATTTT.

The rearrangement links TRBV19 to TRBJ1-4; D not resolved. Deletions cut 5 bases from V and 1 base from J, with 14 bases between. CDR1 is LNHDA, CDR2 SQIVND, per germline (reference sequence). The CDR3 is made up of 16 amino acids. The CDR3 region is CASSARSGQTNEKLFF. The CDR3 bases are TGTGCCAGTAGTGCCCGGTCGGGCCAAACTAATGAAAAACTGTTTTTT.

This chain connects TRBV7-2 to TRBJ2-1; 7 bases match TRBD1. This CDR3 region has 16 residues. V trimming: 1 base; J trimming: 7 bases; junction bases outside the gene matches: 10. Germline V gene sequence: CDR1 SGHTA, CDR2 FQGNSA. CDR3 in DNA: TGTGCCAGCAGCTTAGGGGTGGACAGGTGGGGGAATGAGCAGTTCTTC. This sequence encodes CASSLGVDRWGNEQFF.

This clone was detected a few times. The J gene is TRBJ2-7, the V gene TRBV10-2, with D tentatively TRBD1 (7 bases). The V gene's germline CDR1 is WSHSY and CDR2 SAAADI. Trimming shortened V by 7 bases and J by 4 bases, and 17 bases separated the two germline ends. The CDR3 covers 14 residues. The CDR3 sequence: CASTGGGGGYEQYF. DNA of the CDR3: TGCGCCAGCACTGGAGGAGGGGGCGGGTACGAGCAGTACTTC.

V usage is TRBV10-1 and J usage is TRBJ2-1; D may be TRBD2 (6 bases). The germline V gene encodes CDR1 WNHNN and CDR2 SYGVQD (reference sequence). This CDR3 contains 18 residues. The ends were cut back, 2 bases at V and 5 bases at J, with 22 bases in the middle. The CDR3 is CASSEEATAGRFDNEQFF. The CDR3 DNA reads as TGCGCCAGCAGTGAGGAGGCTACGGCGGGACGATTTGACAATGAGCAGTTCTTC.

This rearrangement joins TRBV15 to TRBJ2-7; no clear D gene. The CDR3 extends over 15 amino acids. Germline V lookup: CDR1 LNHNV, CDR2 YYDKDF (reference sequence). Trimming removed 0 bases from V and 2 bases from J, with 11 bases in between. DNA for the CDR3: TGTGCCACCAGCAGAGATCCGAAGGGAACCTACGAGCAGTACTTC. Translation: CATSRDPKGTYEQYF.

The CDR3 loop is CASSTRNTEAFF. The CDR3 DNA reads as TGTGCCAGCAGTACGAGGAACACTGAAGCTTTCTTT. The chain employs TRBV27 and TRBJ1-1; no clear D gene. V was cut by 5 bases and J by 1 base, with 5 bases left in between. The germline V gene encodes CDR1 MNHEY and CDR2 SMNVEV (reference sequence). This CDR3 contains 12 residues.

This sequence joins TRBV7-2 and TRBJ1-2; 8 positions match TRBD1. The V and J ends lost 5 bases and 1 base, in that order; junction bases with no gene match: 3. Per germline, CDR1 SGHTA and CDR2 FQGNSA. This CDR3 contains 14 residues. As DNA, the CDR3 is TGTGCCAGCAGCCCCGACAGGGGTAACTATGGCTACACCTTC. Its translation: CASSPDRGNYGYTF.

This clone was found a few times. The chain couples TRBV5-4 to TRBJ1-1, with 8 bases lining up with TRBD1. The CDR3 consists of 13 residues. The V and J ends lost 0 bases and 11 bases, in that order; junction bases with no gene match: 6. Germline V gene sequence: CDR1 SGHNT, CDR2 YYREEE (reference sequence). In DNA, the CDR3 is TGTGCCAGCAGCTTGGGGGCCAACAGGGGGGCTTTCTTT. Its translation is CASSLGANRGAFF.

CDR3 sequence: CASRIQQGREQFF. CDR3 nucleotide sequence: TGTGCCAGTAGGATACAACAGGGTAGGGAGCAGTTCTTC. The chain recombines TRBV19 with TRBJ2-1, with a possible D match to TRBD1 (6 bases). The CDR3 has 13 amino acids. CDR1 is LNHDA and CDR2 is SQIVND in the germline V gene (reference sequence). The ends were cut back, 6 bases at V and 10 bases at J, with 16 bases in the middle.

The chain recombines TRBV3-1 (or the pseudogene TRBV3-2) with TRBJ2-1; D may match TRBD1 or TRBD2 (5 bases each). CDR3 length: 15 residues. Deletions cut 10 bases from V and 2 bases from J, with 18 bases between. Looked up from germline, CDR1 is LGHDT and CDR2 is YNNKEL (reference sequence). The CDR3 loop reads CATRDGNIPYNEQFF. The DNA for the CDR3 is TGTGCCACTAGGGACGGGAATATCCCCTACAATGAGCAGTTCTTC.

The chain employs TRBV18 and TRBJ2-1, with D hard to call. Looked up from germline, CDR1 is KGHSH and CDR2 is LQKENI. V was clipped by 2 bases and J by 9 bases, with 14 bases between them. The CDR3 contains 14 residues. CDR3 region: CASSPSPSGGEQFF. DNA of the CDR3: TGTGCCAGCTCACCATCCCCGTCGGGTGGTGAGCAGTTCTTC.

The chain recombines TRBV27 with TRBJ2-1; no definite D call. This CDR3 contains 13 residues. CDR1 is MNHEY and CDR2 is SMNVEV in the germline V gene (reference sequence). Trimming pared 9 bases from V and 5 bases from J, leaving 14 bases between. The CDR3, as DNA: TGTGCCAGTCGTAGAGGCTCGAACAATGAGCAGTTCTTC. Its protein is CASRRGSNNEQFF.